The sequence of this TCR beta chain was determined in a study of blood T cell repertoires in COVID-19. Study details: Nucleic acid was either cDNA or gDNA, and it came from T cells, B-cell-depleted T cells, or PBMCs.

Methods used by the authors: Estimated nucleated cell counts came from reference gene primer amplification. Method: immunoSEQ multiplex PCR; TCRdb's copy keeps in-frame clones and lacks some. That table is the source of V, J and clone size, and D and trimming were worked out from the DNA. Altogether more than 300,000 clones are present, about 90% being singletons, with the ten largest covering 5.5% to 7%. Two consecutive negative NP/OP PCR tests, clearance, or resolved symptoms defined Cohort 3 recovery. There are 17 residues in the CDR3. Trimming at V came to 5 bases and at J to 1 base, leaving 9 bases not matched to a gene. The germline gives CDR1 LNHDA, CDR2 SQIVND (reference sequence).

Sequences were obtained from PBMCs or T cells enriched from blood (not recorded which). The clonotype was recovered from a woman aged 25 to 39 who had recovered from COVID-19. The genes are TRBV19 and TRBJ1-5, with 9 bases lining up with TRBD1. CDR3 amino acids: CASSPWAGQGSNQPQHF. In DNA form, the CDR3 reads TGTGCCAGTAGTCCCTGGGCGGGACAGGGAAGCAATCAGCCCCAGCATTTT.